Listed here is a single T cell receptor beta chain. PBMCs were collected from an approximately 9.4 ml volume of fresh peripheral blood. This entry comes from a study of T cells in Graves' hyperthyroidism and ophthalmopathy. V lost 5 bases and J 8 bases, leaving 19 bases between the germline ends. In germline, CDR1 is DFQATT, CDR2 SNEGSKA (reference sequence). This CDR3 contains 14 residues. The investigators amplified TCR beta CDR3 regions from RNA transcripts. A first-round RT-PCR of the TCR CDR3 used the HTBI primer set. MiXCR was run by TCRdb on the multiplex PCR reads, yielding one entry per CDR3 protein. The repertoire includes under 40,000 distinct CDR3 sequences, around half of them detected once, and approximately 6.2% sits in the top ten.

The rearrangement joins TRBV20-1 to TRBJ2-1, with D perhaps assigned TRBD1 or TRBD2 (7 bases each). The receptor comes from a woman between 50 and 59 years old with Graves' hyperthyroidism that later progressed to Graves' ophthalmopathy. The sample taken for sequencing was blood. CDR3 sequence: CSAERARGGHEQFF. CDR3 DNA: TGCAGTGCTGAGAGGGCCAGGGGGGGACATGAGCAGTTCTTC.